The 8 T cell receptor beta chains below come from one sample, sequenced in a study of T cell clonality in common variable immunodeficiency (dated by TCRdb to the mid-2010s). These TCRs' antigens remain unknown. Library preparation used the immunoSEQ multiplex PCR assay. What TCRdb holds here is the immuneACCESS table cut down to in-frame rearrangements. Part of the clones is not present; checked against another copy, under half of the missing clones reflect an unresolved V gene, and the others are unexplained. The sample has 25,000 to 30,000 clones on record, with no singletons. Approximately 24% of the sample belongs to the ten largest clones. Overall study results and their limits: CVID TCRbeta sequences were reported to have fewer deletions and N-nucleotide insertions and to lack highly modified clones with 13 or more V deletions.

The sequencing sample was made of peripheral blood mononuclear cells. The source of these receptors is a human donor with common variable immunodeficiency.

In the case of this clone: The read is 3 residues too short to cover the CDR3 end, so that end is filled in from the germline J gene. The rearrangement links TRBV7-8 to TRBJ2-7; tentatively, D is TRBD1 (6 bases). Looked up from germline, CDR1 is SGHVS and CDR2 is FQNEAQ. Trimming cost V 4 bases and J 3 bases, with 10 bases left between them. CDR3 size: 13 residues. Partial CDR3 DNA: TGTGCCAGCAGCTACGGGACACTCTACGAG. This codes for CASSYGTLYE. The whole CDR3 region reads CASSYGTLYEQYF.

The CDR3 bases that were read are TGTGCCAGCAGCCCCTATACTAGACTGGAG. Its translation is CASSPYTRLE. The CDR3 in its entirety is CASSPYTRLELFF. This chain joins TRBV7-8 and TRBJ2-2; D may be TRBD2 (5 bases). The observed sequence ends 3 residues before the CDR3 terminus, with the missing tail filled in from the germline J gene. Germline V gives CDR1 SGHVS, CDR2 FQNEAQ. The CDR3 loop spans 13 amino acids. Trimming took off 5 bases at V and 10 bases at J, with 14 bases between the two ends.

A note on this clone: The read ends 3 residues shy of where the CDR3 ends; the end is completed using the germline J gene. This chain joins TRBV19 and TRBJ1-4; weak D call: TRBD1 (5 bases). This CDR3 spans 12 amino acids. Trimming removed 8 bases at V and 8 bases at J, with 12 bases between. CDR1 is LNHDA and CDR2 is SQIVND in the germline V gene (reference sequence). The chain's CDR3 is CASQQVKEKLFF. The part of the CDR3 DNA that was read is TGTGCCAGTCAACAGGTGAAGGAAAAA.

This clone was counted at least ten times. Read data end 3 residues before the CDR3 end; the end is taken from the germline J gene. V is TRBV7-3 and J is TRBJ2-1; 9 positions match TRBD2. Germline loops: CDR1 SGHTA, CDR2 FQGTGA. V lost 1 base, J lost 2 bases, and 6 bases stayed unmatched. The CDR3 sequence is 17 residues long. The sequenced part of the CDR3 DNA is TGTGCCAGCAGCTTAAGTAGCGGGAGAGGTGCCTACAATGAG. This gives the protein CASSLSSGRGAYNE. The whole CDR3 sequence is CASSLSSGRGAYNEQFF.

This clone was seen a handful of times. The read ends 3 residues early relative to the CDR3; the germline J gene fills the gap. The V call is TRBV7-2, the J call TRBJ1-1; 8 positions agree with TRBD1. With V trimmed by 2 bases and J by 4 bases, 6 bases remained unmatched. The CDR3 is 15 amino acids. Germline V gene lookup returns CDR1 SGHTA and CDR2 FQGNSA. The CDR3 sequence: CASSLTGTGGTEAFF. The part of the CDR3 DNA that was read is TGTGCCAGCAGCTTAACCGGGACAGGAGGCACTGAA.

Many counts were recorded for this clone. The CDR3 here is CAWSDGQGASYQPQHF. The sequenced CDR3 bases are TGTGCCTGGAGTGACGGACAGGGGGCGAGCTATCAGCCC. The chain couples TRBV30 to TRBJ1-5; 11 bases are shared with TRBD1. The read terminates 3 residues before the CDR3 end, so the remaining end is supplied by the germline J gene. Germline V gene sequence: CDR1 GTSNPN, CDR2 SVGIG (reference sequence). The CDR3 length is 16 residues. The V gene end was trimmed by 1 base and the J gene end by 5 bases; junction bases not matched to a gene: 7.

This clone was counted between two and nine times. The read gets to within 3 residues of the CDR3 end, and the germline J gene fills in the rest. The genes are TRBV19 and TRBJ2-5, with D possibly matching TRBD2 (5 bases). This CDR3 contains 15 residues. The V gene lost 4 bases and the J gene lost 3 bases, with 15 bases spanning the gap. Per the germline V gene, CDR1 is LNHDA and CDR2 is SQIVND (reference sequence). The CDR3 spells CASSKRLLVEETQYF. The sequenced CDR3 bases are TGTGCCAGTAGTAAGCGGCTTTTAGTTGAAGAGACC.

This clone was counted at least ten times. Read sequence stops 3 residues before the CDR3 end, and the germline J gene provides the missing end. The chain has TRBV7-2 and TRBJ2-7; TRBD2 matches 9 bases. The CDR3 has 15 amino acids. Germline trimming cut 5 bases from V and 2 bases from J; bases unmatched to any gene: 7. Germline-derived CDR1 and CDR2 are SGHTA and FQGNSA. Here the CDR3 reads CASSHTVAGAYEQYF. The sequenced part of the CDR3 DNA is TGTGCCAGCAGCCATACAGTAGCGGGGGCCTACGAG.